Below are 19 T cell receptor beta chains sequenced from a single sample in a study of control samples from healthy donors and cancer patients. Sequencing used immunoSEQ multiplex PCR; TCRdb keeps in-frame clones, though not all of them. The sample gives around 110,000 clones, over 85% of which show up once; about 2.8% is in the top ten. Sequenced sample: blood. The receptor source for this set is a man aged 30 to 39 in good health.

The chain is built from TRBV7-8 and TRBJ1-6; a possible D gene is TRBD1 (6 bases). CDR3 length equals 13 residues. Germline V CDR1 and CDR2: SGHVS, FQNEAQ. Trimming left V 3 bases short and J 9 bases short, with 9 bases between. The CDR3 sequence: CASSFRGGSPLHF. CDR3 in DNA: TGTGCCAGCAGCTTTAGGGGGGGTTCACCCCTCCACTTT.

A remark on this clone: Mismatch with germline at one junction end may stem from a read error. The rearrangement links TRBV5-3 to TRBJ1-5, with D uncertain. TRBV5-3 belongs to the ORF category, with a function that is uncertain. The CDR3 consists of 16 residues. The CDR3 sequence: CVRSLGDSLSNQPQHF. The CDR3 coding sequence is TGTGTCAGAAGCTTGGGTGATAGTCTTAGCAATCAGCCCCAGCATTTT.

This clone appeared once. The chain combines TRBV2 with TRBJ1-4; no clear D. CDR1 and CDR2 (germline): SNHLY, FYNNEI. The CDR3 has 12 residues. Trimming stripped 7 bases from V and 7 bases from J, with 10 bases between. The CDR3 sequence is CASNGGPEKLFF. CDR3 nucleotides: TGTGCCAGCAACGGAGGGCCTGAAAAACTGTTTTTT.

The chain joins TRBV11-3 to TRBJ1-2; tentatively, D is TRBD1 (5 bases). CDR1 and CDR2 (germline): SGHNT, YENEEA. V lost 6 bases to trimming and J lost 7 bases, with 15 bases between them. The CDR3 sequence is 13 residues long. The CDR3 sequence: CASSLTRVLGYTF. In nucleotides, the CDR3 is TGTGCCAGCAGTCTAACCAGGGTACTTGGCTACACCTTC.

The CDR3 region has the DNA TGTGCCAGCAGTCGGACAGGCTGGGGGGAGCAGTACTTC. Translated, it gives CASSRTGWGEQYF. The rearrangement links TRBV6-4 to TRBJ2-7; 7 nucleotides align to TRBD1. After removal of 5 bases from V and 7 bases from J, the junction contained 8 bases not matched to a gene. CDR3 size: 13 residues. Germline V lookup: CDR1 MRHNA, CDR2 SNTAGT.

The chain links TRBV7-2 to TRBJ2-7, with 7 bases identical to TRBD1. The length of the CDR3 is 14 residues. Germline V gene data show CDR1 as SGHTA and CDR2 as FQGNSA. V lost 1 base to trimming and J lost 7 bases; unmatched junction nucleotides: 7. CDR3 bases: TGTGCCAGCAGCTTAGACAGGGGTGCCGGAGAGCAGTACGTC. It yields the protein CASSLDRGAGEQYV.

The V gene is TRBV4-1, the J gene TRBJ2-1; TRBD2 agrees at 8 bases. CDR1 is MGHRA, CDR2 YSYEKL, per germline. V trimming: 1 base; J trimming: 9 bases; junction bases outside the gene matches: 14. The CDR3 totals 17 residues. CDR3 loop: CASSQALAGRRESEQFF. The CDR3 DNA is TGCGCCAGCAGCCAAGCTTTAGCGGGGCGAAGAGAAAGTGAGCAGTTCTTC.

The chain combines TRBV5-4 with TRBJ2-5; 11 positions agree with TRBD2. This CDR3 has 20 amino acids. In germline, CDR1 is SGHNT, CDR2 YYREEE (reference sequence). Unmatched junction bases numbered 19, after V lost 3 bases and J lost 3 bases. CDR3 amino acids: CASSSVAGGPLRLSEETQYF. CDR3 DNA: TGTGCCAGCAGCTCGGTAGCGGGGGGGCCTCTAAGGCTATCAGAAGAGACCCAGTACTTC. The whole variable domain, remainder taken from reference TRBV5-4 and TRBJ2-5, is ETGVTQSPTHLIKTRGQQVTLRCSSQSGHNTVSWYQQALGQGPQFIFQYYREEENGRGNFPPRFSGLQFPNYSSELNVNALELDDSALYLCASSSVAGGPLRLSEETQYFGPGTRLLVL.

This chain uses TRBV11-2 with TRBJ2-5; no firm D call. The germline CDR1 and CDR2 sequences are SGHAT and FQNNGV. This CDR3 region has 13 residues. V was clipped by 0 bases and J by 9 bases, with 11 bases between them. CDR3 sequence reads: CASSLDRAKAQYF. DNA of the CDR3: TGTGCCAGCAGCTTAGATAGGGCAAAGGCCCAGTACTTC.

The chain has TRBV24-1 and TRBJ1-2; D call uncertain. Trimming took off 1 base at V and 4 bases at J, with 21 bases between the two ends. This CDR3 has 18 residues. CDR1 and CDR2 (germline): KGHDR, SFDVKD. CDR3 bases: TGTGCCACCAGTGATTTCCCGCGCGGTAATCGAGGAGTCTATGGCTACACCTTC. Translated: CATSDFPRGNRGVYGYTF.

The V and J genes are TRBV5-4 and TRBJ1-1; perhaps TRBD1 as D (5 bases). The CDR3 spans 14 residues. V was trimmed by 10 bases and J by 3 bases, leaving 19 bases between them. The germline V gene encodes CDR1 SGHNT and CDR2 YYREEE (reference sequence). CDR3 sequence reads: CAYSRGREYTEAFF. Written as DNA, the CDR3 is TGTGCCTATTCCCGGGGGAGGGAGTACACTGAAGCTTTCTTT.

CDR3 amino acids: CASGGVSMGGYGYTF. The CDR3 DNA is TGTGCTAGTGGTGGAGTCTCGATGGGGGGCTATGGCTACACCTTC. The gene calls are TRBV12-5 and TRBJ1-2; maybe TRBD1 (5 bases). Trimming removed 5 bases at V and 4 bases at J, with 17 bases between. Germline lookup yields CDR1 LGHNT and CDR2 FRNRAP. The length of the CDR3 is 15 residues.

This clone was seen more than once but under ten times. This chain joins TRBV7-9 and TRBJ1-5; D might be TRBD1 (5 bases). Germline CDR1 reads SEHNR; CDR2 reads FQNEAQ (reference sequence). V was clipped by 1 base and J by 0 bases, with 10 bases between them. This CDR3 is 16 amino acids long. The CDR3 is CASSLGRDYSNQPQHF. As DNA, the CDR3 is TGTGCCAGCAGCTTAGGCAGGGACTATAGCAATCAGCCCCAGCATTTT.

V and J are TRBV14 and TRBJ1-2, with D perhaps TRBD1 (5 bases). V lost 0 bases and J 0 bases, leaving 5 bases between the germline ends. CDR3 length: 14 residues. In germline, CDR1 is SGHDN, CDR2 FVKESK. For the CDR3, the DNA is TGTGCCAGCAGCCAAGAGGGGCCTAACTATGGCTACACCTTC. This encodes CASSQEGPNYGYTF.

The rearrangement joins TRBV5-4 to TRBJ2-5, with 15 bases matching TRBD2. With 4 bases clipped from V and 5 bases from J, the junction kept 3 bases outside the gene matches. The CDR3 covers 15 residues. The V gene's germline CDR1 is SGHNT and CDR2 YYREEE (reference sequence). CDR3 amino acids: CASSGGTSGGETQYF. CDR3 nucleotide sequence: TGTGCCAGCAGCGGCGGGACTAGCGGGGGGGAGACCCAGTACTTC.

The CDR3 here is CASRSLWGPSTDTQYF. The CDR3, as DNA: TGTGCCAGCAGAAGCTTGTGGGGGCCTAGCACAGATACGCAGTATTTT. The rearrangement uses TRBV6-7 and TRBJ2-3; maybe TRBD1 (6 bases). TRBV6-7 is an ORF, with its function uncertain. With 6 bases removed from V and 0 bases from J, the gap between germline ends came to 16 bases. The CDR3 runs 16 residues.

The chain is built from TRBV29-1 and TRBJ1-1; tentatively, D is TRBD1 (5 bases). The germline V gene has CDR1 SQVTM and CDR2 ANQGSEA. Trimming left V 6 bases short and J 7 bases short, with 12 bases between. This CDR3 is built from 11 residues. The CDR3, as DNA: TGCAGCGTCCCTACCCAGGGTGAAGCTTTCTTT. Its protein product is CSVPTQGEAFF.

The J gene is TRBJ2-5, the V gene TRBV21-1; the table's D call, TRBD2, has no DNA check behind it. TRBV21-1 is labeled a pseudogene. This CDR3 contains 14 residues. Here the CDR3 reads CAGSKRRGRETQYF. The CDR3, as DNA: TGTGCCGGCAGCAAAAGGAGGGGACGAGAGACCCAGTACTTC.

The chain recombines TRBV18 with TRBJ1-4; D unresolved. The CDR3 is 14 amino acids. V lost 6 bases to trimming and J lost 6 bases, with 14 bases between them. In germline, CDR1 is KGHSH, CDR2 LQKENI. CDR3 protein: CASSAPGKYEKLFF. The CDR3 nucleotides are TGTGCCAGCTCCGCTCCGGGAAAATATGAAAAACTGTTTTTT.